This T cell receptor beta chain originates from a study of response to subunit inactivated influenza vaccine. Germline CDR1 reads GTSNPN; CDR2 reads SVGIG (reference sequence). The CDR3 consists of 13 residues. V was cut by 3 bases and J by 7 bases, with 10 bases left in between. TCRdb recomputed calls from the RT-PCR reads with MiXCR, one row per CDR3 protein. The table lists 650,000 to 700,000 distinct CDR3 sequences, around 14% of them singletons. Study findings and constraints: The authors offered the suggestion that each seasonal influenza vaccination recruits few new T cells.

Comment on this clonotype: Its antigen is still unknown.

The chain employs TRBV30 and TRBJ1-6; D gene ambiguous. This receptor was obtained from a man aged 45 to 65 who received an inactivated influenza vaccine. The material was PBMCs from blood, obtained 11 to 12 days after vaccination. This chain's CDR3 is CAWRRPSNSPLHF. In DNA, the CDR3 is TGTGCCTGGAGACGACCGTCAAATTCACCCCTCCACTTT. The full variable domain, rest sourced from reference TRBV30 and TRBJ1-6, is SQTIHQWPATLVQPVGSPLSLECTVEGTSNPNLYWYRQAAGRGLQLLFYSVGIGQISSEVPQNLSASRPQDRQFILSSKKLLLSDSGFYLCAWRRPSNSPLHFGNGTRLTVT.